This TCR beta chain was sequenced for a study of persistence of HIV-infected CD4 T cells. The libraries were made with immunoSEQ version 4 in survey mode. TCRdb's copy holds only in-frame clones and misses some; the assay was immunoSEQ multiplex PCR. The table lists some 40,000 clones, roughly nine tenths of them singletons. Cells were stimulated nonspecifically with anti-CD3/anti-CD28 magnetic beads. CD4+ T cells upregulating both CD40 ligand and CD69 were sorted as responding cells. Donors had CD4+ T cell counts above 400 cells/uL and were CMV-seropositive. The CDR3 is 14 residues long. The V gene's germline CDR1 is GTSNPN and CDR2 SVGIG (reference sequence). Trimming removed 3 bases from V and 4 bases from J, with 13 bases in between. Of note for this clone: Its antigen remains unidentified.

The sequences come from CD4+ T cells sorted from PBMCs after approximately 20-hour stimulation, collected from a patient who received antiretroviral therapy. The chain has TRBV30 and TRBJ1-5; D not certain. The TCR was taken from an adult man with HIV who was CMV-seropositive. CDR3 coding DNA: TGTGCCTGGAGCGGAGGCGGGCTGAATCAGCCCCAGCATTTT. Translated: CAWSGGGLNQPQHF.